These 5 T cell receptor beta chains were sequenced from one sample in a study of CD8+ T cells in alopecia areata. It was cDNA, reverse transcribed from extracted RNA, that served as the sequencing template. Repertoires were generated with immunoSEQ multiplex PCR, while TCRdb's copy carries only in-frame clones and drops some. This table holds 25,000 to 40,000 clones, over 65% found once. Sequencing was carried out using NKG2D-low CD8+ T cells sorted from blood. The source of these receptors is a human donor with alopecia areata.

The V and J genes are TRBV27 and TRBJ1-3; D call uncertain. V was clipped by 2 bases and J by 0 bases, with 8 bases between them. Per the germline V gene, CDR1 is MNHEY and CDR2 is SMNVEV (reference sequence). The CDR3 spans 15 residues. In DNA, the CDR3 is TGTGCCAGCAGTTTAACCGCAGACTCTGGAAACACCATATATTTT. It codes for CASSLTADSGNTIYF.

The chain's CDR3 is CASSINPSPADTQYF. The CDR3 region has the DNA TGTGCCAGCAGCATCAACCCGAGCCCAGCAGATACGCAGTATTTT. V and J are TRBV6-5 and TRBJ2-3; D ambiguous. Looked up from germline, CDR1 is MNHEY and CDR2 is SVGAGI. Trimming took 6 bases from V and 4 from J, leaving 17 bases between them. The CDR3 has 15 amino acids.

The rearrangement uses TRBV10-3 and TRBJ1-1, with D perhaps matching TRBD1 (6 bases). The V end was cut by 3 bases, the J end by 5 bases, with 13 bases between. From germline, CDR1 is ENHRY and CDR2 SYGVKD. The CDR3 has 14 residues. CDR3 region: CAISDSGVTTEAFF. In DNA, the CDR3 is TGTGCCATCAGTGACTCAGGGGTGACGACTGAAGCTTTCTTT.

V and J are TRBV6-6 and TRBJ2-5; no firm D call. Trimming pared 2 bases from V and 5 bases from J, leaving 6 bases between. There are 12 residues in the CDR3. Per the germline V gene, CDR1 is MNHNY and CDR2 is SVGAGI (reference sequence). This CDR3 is CASSYDVETQYF. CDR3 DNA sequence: TGTGCCAGCAGTTACGATGTGGAGACCCAGTACTTC.

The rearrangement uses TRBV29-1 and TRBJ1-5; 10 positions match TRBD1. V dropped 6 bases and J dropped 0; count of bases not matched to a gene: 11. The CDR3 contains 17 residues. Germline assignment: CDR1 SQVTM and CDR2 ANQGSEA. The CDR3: CSVLKGGTGDSNQPQHF. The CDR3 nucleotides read TGCAGCGTCCTAAAGGGGGGGACAGGGGATAGCAATCAGCCCCAGCATTTT.